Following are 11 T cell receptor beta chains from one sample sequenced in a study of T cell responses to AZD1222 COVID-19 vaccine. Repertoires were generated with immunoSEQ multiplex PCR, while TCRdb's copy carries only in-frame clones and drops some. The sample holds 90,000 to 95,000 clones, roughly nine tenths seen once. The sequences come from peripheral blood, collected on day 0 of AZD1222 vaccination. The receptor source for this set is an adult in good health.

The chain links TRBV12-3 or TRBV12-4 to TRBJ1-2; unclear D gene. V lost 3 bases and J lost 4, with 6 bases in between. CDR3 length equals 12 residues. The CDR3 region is CASSFIPYGYTF. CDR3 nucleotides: TGTGCCAGCAGTTTCATCCCCTATGGCTACACCTTC.

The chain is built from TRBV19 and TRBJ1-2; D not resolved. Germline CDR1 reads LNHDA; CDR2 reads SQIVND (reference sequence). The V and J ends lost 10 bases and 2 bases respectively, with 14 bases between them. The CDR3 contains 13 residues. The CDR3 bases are TGTGCCACTTCCCTCGGGGTCAACTATGGCTACACCTTC. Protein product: CATSLGVNYGYTF.

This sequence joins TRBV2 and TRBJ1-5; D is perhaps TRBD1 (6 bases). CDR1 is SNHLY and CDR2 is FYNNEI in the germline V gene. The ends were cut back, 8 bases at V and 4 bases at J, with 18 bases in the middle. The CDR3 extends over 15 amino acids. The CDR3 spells CASLPTGFPNQPQHF. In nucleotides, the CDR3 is TGTGCCAGCCTTCCTACAGGGTTTCCTAATCAGCCCCAGCATTTT.

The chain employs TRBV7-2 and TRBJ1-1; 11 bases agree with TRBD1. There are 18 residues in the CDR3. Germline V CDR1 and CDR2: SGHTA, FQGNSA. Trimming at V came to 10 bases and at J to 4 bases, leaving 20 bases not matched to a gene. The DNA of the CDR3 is TGTGCCACCGTCTTGTGGGGGACAGGGGGAGGCTCAAGCACTGAAGCTTTCTTT. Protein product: CATVLWGTGGGSSTEAFF.

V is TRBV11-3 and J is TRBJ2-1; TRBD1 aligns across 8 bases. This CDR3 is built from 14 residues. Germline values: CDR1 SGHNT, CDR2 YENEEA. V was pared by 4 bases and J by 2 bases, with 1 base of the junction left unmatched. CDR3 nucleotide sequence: TGTGCCAGCAGCTACAGGGGGACCTACAATGAGCAGTTCTTC. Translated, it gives CASSYRGTYNEQFF.

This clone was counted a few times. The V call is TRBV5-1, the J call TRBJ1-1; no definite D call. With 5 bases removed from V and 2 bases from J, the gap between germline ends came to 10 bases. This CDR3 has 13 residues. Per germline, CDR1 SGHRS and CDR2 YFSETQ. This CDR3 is CASSDKLNTEAFF. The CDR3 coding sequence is TGCGCCAGCAGTGATAAGCTTAACACTGAAGCTTTCTTT.

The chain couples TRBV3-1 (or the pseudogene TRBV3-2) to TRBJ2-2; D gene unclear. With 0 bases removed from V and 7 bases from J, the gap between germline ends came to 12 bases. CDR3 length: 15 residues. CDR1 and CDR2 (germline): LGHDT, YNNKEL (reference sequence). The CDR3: CASSQDHEAIGELFF. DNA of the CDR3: TGTGCCAGCAGCCAAGATCATGAGGCGATCGGGGAGCTGTTTTTT.

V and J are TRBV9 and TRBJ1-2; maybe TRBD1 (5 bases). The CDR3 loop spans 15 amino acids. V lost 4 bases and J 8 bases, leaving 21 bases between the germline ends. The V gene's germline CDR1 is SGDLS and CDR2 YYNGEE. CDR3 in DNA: TGTGCCAGCAGCCACCCCTCCGGACAAACGGGGGGCTACACCTTC. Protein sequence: CASSHPSGQTGGYTF.

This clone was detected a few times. The CDR3 loop reads CASSLRTGFNYGYTF. Written as DNA, the CDR3 is TGTGCCAGCAGTTTGAGGACAGGGTTCAACTATGGCTACACCTTC. This rearrangement joins TRBV27 to TRBJ1-2, with 8 bases that match TRBD1. The CDR3 sequence is 15 residues long. With 3 bases clipped from V and 2 bases from J, the junction kept 5 bases outside the gene matches. Germline values: CDR1 MNHEY, CDR2 SMNVEV (reference sequence).

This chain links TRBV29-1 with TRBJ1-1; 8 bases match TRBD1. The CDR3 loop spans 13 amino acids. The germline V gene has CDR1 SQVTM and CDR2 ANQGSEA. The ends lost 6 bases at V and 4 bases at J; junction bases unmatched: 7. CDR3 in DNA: TGCAGCGTCCTCGACAGGGGAGGCACTGAAGCTTTCTTT. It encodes CSVLDRGGTEAFF.

The CDR3 here is CASVLGGTNTGELFF. Here the CDR3 DNA reads TGCGCCAGCGTCCTAGGCGGTACGAACACCGGGGAGCTGTTTTTT. The J gene is TRBJ2-2, the V gene TRBV5-1; D is unclear. Germline CDR1 reads SGHRS; CDR2 reads YFSETQ. There are 15 residues in the CDR3. V lost 7 bases and J lost 0, with 13 bases in between. The variable domain in full, with the rest retrieved from reference TRBV5-1 and TRBJ2-2, is KAGVTQTPRYLIKTRGQQVTLSCSPISGHRSVSWYQQTPGQGLQFLFEYFSETQRNKGNFPGRFSGRQFSNSRSEMNVSTLELGDSALYLCASVLGGTNTGELFFGEGSRLTVL.